These 5 T cell receptor beta chains originate from one sample sequenced in a study of blood T cell repertoires in COVID-19. The data were produced by immunoSEQ multiplex PCR, yet TCRdb's version contains in-frame clones alone and is incomplete. The sample has about 170,000 clones; around 89% are singletons. Sequencing was performed on peripheral blood. Every receptor here comes from a man aged 55 to 69 with acute or convalescent COVID-19.

V is TRBV5-1 and J is TRBJ2-3, with 7 bases matching TRBD2. Losses at the gene ends were 0 bases for V and 5 bases for J; bases not matched to a gene: 3. CDR3 size: 14 residues. CDR1 and CDR2 (germline): SGHRS, YFSETQ. The CDR3 DNA reads TGCGCCAGCAGCTTGGCGCGGGGGAAAGATACGCAGTATTTT. It translates to CASSLARGKDTQYF.

The chain uses TRBV6-5 and TRBJ1-1; tentatively, D is TRBD1 (6 bases). Trimming pared 6 bases from V and 1 base from J, leaving 9 bases between. This CDR3 is 13 amino acids long. Germline CDR1 reads MNHEY; CDR2 reads SVGAGI. The CDR3 region has the DNA TGTGCCAGCAGGCCGGGACAGAACACTGAAGCTTTCTTT. As protein: CASRPGQNTEAFF.

The chain joins TRBV21-1 to TRBJ2-2; the DNA was not compared with TRBD2, the D call given in the table. TRBV21-1 is noted as a pseudogene. This CDR3 contains 16 residues. The CDR3 region has the DNA TGTGCCAGCAGCAAAGAGGAGCGGATGGGAACCGGGGAGCTGTTTTTT. This translates into CASSKEERMGTGELFF.

J is TRBJ2-1 and V is TRBV7-2, with TRBD2 identical over 10 bases. The germline CDR1 and CDR2 sequences are SGHTA and FQGNSA. V was clipped by 5 bases and J by 7 bases; unmatched bases: 5. The CDR3 has 14 residues. CDR3 in DNA: TGTGCCAGCAGCCGGGGACTAGCGTTTAATGAGCAGTTCTTC. It is translated as CASSRGLAFNEQFF.

This chain uses TRBV6-1 with TRBJ2-3; TRBD1 aligns across 10 bases. Germline loops: CDR1 MNHNS, CDR2 SASEGT. Unmatched junction bases numbered 3, after V lost 3 bases and J lost 3 bases. This CDR3 has 15 residues. CDR3 bases: TGTGCCAGCAGTGATCCGGGACAGGGGACAGATACGCAGTATTTT. Amino acids: CASSDPGQGTDTQYF.